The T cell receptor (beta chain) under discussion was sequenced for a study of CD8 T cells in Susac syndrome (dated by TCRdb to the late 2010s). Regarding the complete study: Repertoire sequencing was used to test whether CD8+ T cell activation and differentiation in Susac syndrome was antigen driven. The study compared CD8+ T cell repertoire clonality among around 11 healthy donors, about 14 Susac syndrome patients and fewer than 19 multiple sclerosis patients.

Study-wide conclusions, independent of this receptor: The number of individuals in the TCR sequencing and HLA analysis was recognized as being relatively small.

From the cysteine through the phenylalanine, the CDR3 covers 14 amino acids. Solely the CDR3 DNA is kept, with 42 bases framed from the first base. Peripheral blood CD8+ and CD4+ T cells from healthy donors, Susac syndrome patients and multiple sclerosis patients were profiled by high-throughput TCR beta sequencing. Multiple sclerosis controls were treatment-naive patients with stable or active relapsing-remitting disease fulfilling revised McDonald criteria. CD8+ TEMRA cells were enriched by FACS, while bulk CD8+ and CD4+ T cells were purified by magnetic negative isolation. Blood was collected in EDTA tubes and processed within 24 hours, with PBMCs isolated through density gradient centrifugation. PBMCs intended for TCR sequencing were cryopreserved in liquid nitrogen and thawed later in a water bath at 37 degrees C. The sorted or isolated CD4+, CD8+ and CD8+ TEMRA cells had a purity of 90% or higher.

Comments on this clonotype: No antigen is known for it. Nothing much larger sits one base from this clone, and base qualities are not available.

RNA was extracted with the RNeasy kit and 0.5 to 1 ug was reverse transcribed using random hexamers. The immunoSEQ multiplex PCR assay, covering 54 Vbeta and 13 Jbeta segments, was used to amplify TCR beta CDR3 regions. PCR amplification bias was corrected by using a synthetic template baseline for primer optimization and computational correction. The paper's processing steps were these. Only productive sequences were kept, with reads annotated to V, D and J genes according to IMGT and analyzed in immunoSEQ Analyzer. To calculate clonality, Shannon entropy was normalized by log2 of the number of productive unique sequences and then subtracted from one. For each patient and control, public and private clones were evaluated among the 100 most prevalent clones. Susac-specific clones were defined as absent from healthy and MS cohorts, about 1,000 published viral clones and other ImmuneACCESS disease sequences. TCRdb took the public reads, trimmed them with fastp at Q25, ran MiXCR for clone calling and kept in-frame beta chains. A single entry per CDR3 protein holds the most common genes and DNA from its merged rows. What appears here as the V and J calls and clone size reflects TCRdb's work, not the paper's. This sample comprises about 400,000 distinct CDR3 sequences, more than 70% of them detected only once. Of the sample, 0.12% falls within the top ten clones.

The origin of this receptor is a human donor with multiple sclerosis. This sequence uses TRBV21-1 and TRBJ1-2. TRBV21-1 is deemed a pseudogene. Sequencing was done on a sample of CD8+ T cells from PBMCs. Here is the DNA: TGTGCCAGCAGCAAAGAGTATTACCGAGGTGGCTACACCTTC. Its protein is CASSKEYYRGGYTF.